Below, 3 T cell receptor beta chains from the same sample are listed, as sequenced in a study of shared clonotypes between healthy human individuals (dated by TCRdb to about 2020). The library relied on the immunoSEQ multiplex PCR assay. TCRdb limited this immuneACCESS table to in-frame rearrangements with V and J called. A share of clones is missing; checked studies link under half to unresolved V genes, and the rest is unexplained. The sample table shows about 470,000 clones, and roughly 80% are seen once. The ten largest account for around 14% of the sample. Specimen: PBMCs. Receptors originate from a woman in her thirties or forties in good health. Some clones in this sample may be carry-over from other donors' samples.

CDR3 amino acids: CASSPKLAGGPDTQYF. The CDR3 DNA is TGTGCCAGCAGTCCAAAACTAGCGGGAGGGCCAGATACGCAGTATTTT. The rearrangement links TRBV7-3 to TRBJ2-3; 13 bases agree with TRBD2. The CDR3 is 16 residues long. CDR1 is SGHTA and CDR2 is FQGTGA in the germline V gene. The V and J ends lost 6 bases and 4 bases, in that order; junction bases with no gene match: 7. Full variable domain (missing parts from reference TRBV7-3 and TRBJ2-3): GAGVSQTPSNKVTEKGKYVELRCDPISGHTALYWYRQSLGQGPEFLIYFQGTGAADDSGLPNDRFFAVRPEGSVSTLKIQRTERGDSAVYLCASSPKLAGGPDTQYFGPGTRLTVL.

The chain combines TRBV4-3 with TRBJ2-5; D possibly uses TRBD1 or TRBD2 (6 bases each). Germline V lookup: CDR1 LGHNA, CDR2 YSLEER. Trimming cost V 0 bases and J 0 bases, with 26 bases left between them. There are 21 residues in the CDR3. CDR3 in DNA: TGCGCCAGCAGCCAAGATAGGGGGTATTCAGGGGTAGCGGCGTACCAAGAGACCCAGTACTTC. This gives the protein CASSQDRGYSGVAAYQETQYF.

The chain links TRBV5-1 to TRBJ2-2; D may be TRBD1 or TRBD2 (5 bases each). The CDR3 spans 15 residues. Trimming cost V 0 bases and J 3 bases, with 9 bases left between them. CDR1 is SGHRS, CDR2 YFSETQ, per germline. The chain's CDR3 is CASSLGSGHTGELFF. The DNA of the CDR3 is TGCGCCAGCAGCTTGGGGTCGGGGCACACCGGGGAGCTGTTTTTT. Full variable domain (missing parts from reference TRBV5-1 and TRBJ2-2): KAGVTQTPRYLIKTRGQQVTLSCSPISGHRSVSWYQQTPGQGLQFLFEYFSETQRNKGNFPGRFSGRQFSNSRSEMNVSTLELGDSALYLCASSLGSGHTGELFFGEGSRLTVL.